Below are 2 T cell receptor beta chains sequenced from a single sample in a study of spatial heterogeneity in lung cancer. Notes on the study in general: Tumoral mutation counts were tracked by counts of expanded intratumoral alpha and beta TCRs.

TCRdb itself ran the 5' RACE reads through MiXCR, one entry per CDR3 protein. This table holds 20,000 to 25,000 distinct CDR3 sequences, around 5% found once. The time point was: sample taken at primary tumor resection. The antigens these receptors bind are not known. The sequences come from lung tumor tissue, collected at surgery. The receptor source for this set is a male donor with early-stage non-small cell lung cancer.

There are many counts of this clonotype. The rearrangement joins TRBV11-2 to TRBJ2-2, with a possible D match to TRBD2 (5 bases). The CDR3 spans 14 residues. V dropped 5 bases and J dropped 4 bases, with 11 bases sitting between them. CDR1 is SGHAT, CDR2 FQNNGV, per germline. The DNA of the CDR3 is TGTGCCAGCAGCCTGAGGGATGGCACCGGGGAGCTGTTTTTT. Its translation is CASSLRDGTGELFF.

This clonotype has a count of ten or more. V usage is TRBV6-5 and J usage is TRBJ1-5, with D unresolved. CDR1 is MNHEY and CDR2 is SVGAGI in the germline V gene. The CDR3 consists of 13 residues. Trimming took 4 bases from V and 2 from J, leaving 6 bases between them. Here the CDR3 reads CASSWKGNQPQHF. The CDR3, as DNA: TGTGCCAGCAGTTGGAAGGGCAATCAGCCCCAGCATTTT.